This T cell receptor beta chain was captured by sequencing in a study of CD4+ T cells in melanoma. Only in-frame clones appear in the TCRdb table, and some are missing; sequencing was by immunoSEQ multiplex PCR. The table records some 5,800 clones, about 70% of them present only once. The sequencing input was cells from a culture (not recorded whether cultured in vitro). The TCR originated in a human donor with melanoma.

The CDR3 loop reads CASSEVRRQFF. CDR3 coding DNA: TGTGCCAGCAGTGAAGTTAGGAGACAGTTCTTC. The rearrangement links TRBV2 to TRBJ2-1; no firm D call. The CDR3 covers 11 residues. CDR1 is SNHLY, CDR2 FYNNEI, per germline. The ends were cut back, 1 base at V and 13 bases at J, with 8 bases in the middle.